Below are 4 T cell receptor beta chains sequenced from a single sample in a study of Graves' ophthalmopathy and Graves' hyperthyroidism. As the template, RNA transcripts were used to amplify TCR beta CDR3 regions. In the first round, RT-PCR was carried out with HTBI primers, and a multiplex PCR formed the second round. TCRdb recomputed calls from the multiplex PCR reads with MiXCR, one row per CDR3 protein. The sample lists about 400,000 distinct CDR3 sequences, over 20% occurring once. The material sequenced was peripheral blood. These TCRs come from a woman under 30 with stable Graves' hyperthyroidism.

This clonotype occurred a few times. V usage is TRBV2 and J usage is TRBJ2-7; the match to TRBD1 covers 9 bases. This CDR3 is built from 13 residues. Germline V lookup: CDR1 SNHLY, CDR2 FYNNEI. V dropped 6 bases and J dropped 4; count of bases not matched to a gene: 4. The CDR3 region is CASSQQGAYEQYF. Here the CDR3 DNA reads TGTGCCAGCAGCCAACAGGGGGCTTACGAGCAGTACTTC.

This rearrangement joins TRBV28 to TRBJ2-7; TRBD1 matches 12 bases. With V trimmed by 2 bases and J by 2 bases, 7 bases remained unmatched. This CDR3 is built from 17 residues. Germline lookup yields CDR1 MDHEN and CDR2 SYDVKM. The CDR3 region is CASSLPPGQGATYEQYF. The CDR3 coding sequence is TGTGCCAGCAGTTTACCTCCGGGACAGGGGGCAACCTACGAGCAGTACTTC.

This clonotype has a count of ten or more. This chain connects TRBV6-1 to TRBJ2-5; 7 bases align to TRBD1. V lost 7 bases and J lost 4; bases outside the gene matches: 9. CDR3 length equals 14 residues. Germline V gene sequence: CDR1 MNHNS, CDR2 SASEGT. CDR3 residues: CASTRTGSSETQYF. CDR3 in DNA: TGTGCCAGCACCCGGACAGGTTCATCAGAGACCCAGTACTTC.

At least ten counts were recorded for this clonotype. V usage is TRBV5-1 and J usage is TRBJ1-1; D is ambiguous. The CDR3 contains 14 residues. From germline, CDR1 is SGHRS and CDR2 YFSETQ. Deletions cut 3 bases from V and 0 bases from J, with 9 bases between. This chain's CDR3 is CASSYLKMNTEAFF. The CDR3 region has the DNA TGCGCCAGCAGCTATTTGAAAATGAACACTGAAGCTTTCTTT.